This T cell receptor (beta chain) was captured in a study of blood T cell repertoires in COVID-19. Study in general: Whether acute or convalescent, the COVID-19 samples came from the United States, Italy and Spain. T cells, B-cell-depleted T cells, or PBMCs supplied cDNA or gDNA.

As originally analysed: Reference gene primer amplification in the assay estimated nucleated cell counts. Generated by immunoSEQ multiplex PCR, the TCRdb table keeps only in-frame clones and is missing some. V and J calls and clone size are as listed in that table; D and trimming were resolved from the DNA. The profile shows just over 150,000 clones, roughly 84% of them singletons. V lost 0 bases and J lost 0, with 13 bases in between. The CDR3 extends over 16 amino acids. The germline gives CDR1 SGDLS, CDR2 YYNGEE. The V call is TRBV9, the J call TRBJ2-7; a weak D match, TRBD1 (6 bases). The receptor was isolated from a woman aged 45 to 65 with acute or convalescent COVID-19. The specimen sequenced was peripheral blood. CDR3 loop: CASSVADGGHSYEQYF. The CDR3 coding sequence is TGTGCCAGCAGCGTAGCAGATGGGGGCCACTCCTACGAGCAGTACTTC.